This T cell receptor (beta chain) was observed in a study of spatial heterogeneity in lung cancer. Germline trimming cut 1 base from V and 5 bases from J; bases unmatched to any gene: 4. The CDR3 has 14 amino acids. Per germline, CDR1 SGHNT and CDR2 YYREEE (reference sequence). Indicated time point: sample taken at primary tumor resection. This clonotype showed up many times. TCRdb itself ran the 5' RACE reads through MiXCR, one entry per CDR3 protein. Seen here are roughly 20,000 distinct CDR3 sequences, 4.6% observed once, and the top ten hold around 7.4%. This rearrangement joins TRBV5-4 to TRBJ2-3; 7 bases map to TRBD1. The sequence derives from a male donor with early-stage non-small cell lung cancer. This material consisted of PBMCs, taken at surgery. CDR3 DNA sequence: TGTGCCAGCAGCTTGAAAGGGGGCCTAGATACGCAGTATTTT. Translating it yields CASSLKGGLDTQYF. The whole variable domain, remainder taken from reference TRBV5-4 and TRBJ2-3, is ETGVTQSPTHLIKTRGQQVTLRCSSQSGHNTVSWYQQALGQGPQFIFQYYREEENGRGNFPPRFSGLQFPNYSSELNVNALELDDSALYLCASSLKGGLDTQYFGPGTRLTVL.